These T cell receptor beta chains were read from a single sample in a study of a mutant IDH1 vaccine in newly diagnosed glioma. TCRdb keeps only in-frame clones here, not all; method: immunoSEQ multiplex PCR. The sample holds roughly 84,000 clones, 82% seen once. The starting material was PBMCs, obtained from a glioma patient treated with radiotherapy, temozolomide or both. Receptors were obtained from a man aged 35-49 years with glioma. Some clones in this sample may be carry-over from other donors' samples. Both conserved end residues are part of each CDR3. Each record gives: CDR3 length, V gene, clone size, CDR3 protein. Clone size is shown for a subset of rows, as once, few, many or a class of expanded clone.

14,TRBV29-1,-,CSVEDTGQAETQYF
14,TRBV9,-,CASSVLQDGQPQHF
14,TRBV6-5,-,CASSYSGLTGELFF
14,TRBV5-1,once,CASSLAEGSYEQYF
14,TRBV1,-,CTSSQHSPRETQYF
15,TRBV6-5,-,CASSPTYLPGNTIYF
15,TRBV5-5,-,CASSSPQGQNSPLHF
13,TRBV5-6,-,CASSPTGRETQYF
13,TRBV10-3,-,CATSDRSEGEQYF
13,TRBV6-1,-,CASSKEDLYEQYF
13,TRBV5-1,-,CASSLTGDEPQHF
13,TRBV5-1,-,CASSEMGMREQFF
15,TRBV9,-,CASSVGTGGSEKLFF
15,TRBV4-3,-,CASSQDRGGAYEQYF
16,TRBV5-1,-,CASSLSLTGGANTQYF
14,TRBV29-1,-,CSVEDRQGGYEQYF
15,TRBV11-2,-,CASSYSGQNTGELFF
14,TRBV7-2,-,CASSLVGRVDEQYF
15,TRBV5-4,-,CASSLGLENTGELFF
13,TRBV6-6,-,CASSYSMNTEAFF
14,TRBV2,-,CASSGGTGYEKLFF
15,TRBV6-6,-,CASTPPTTGGETQYF
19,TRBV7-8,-,CASSPGASQGGIFDTEAFF
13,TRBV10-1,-,CASTPGTWIRYTF